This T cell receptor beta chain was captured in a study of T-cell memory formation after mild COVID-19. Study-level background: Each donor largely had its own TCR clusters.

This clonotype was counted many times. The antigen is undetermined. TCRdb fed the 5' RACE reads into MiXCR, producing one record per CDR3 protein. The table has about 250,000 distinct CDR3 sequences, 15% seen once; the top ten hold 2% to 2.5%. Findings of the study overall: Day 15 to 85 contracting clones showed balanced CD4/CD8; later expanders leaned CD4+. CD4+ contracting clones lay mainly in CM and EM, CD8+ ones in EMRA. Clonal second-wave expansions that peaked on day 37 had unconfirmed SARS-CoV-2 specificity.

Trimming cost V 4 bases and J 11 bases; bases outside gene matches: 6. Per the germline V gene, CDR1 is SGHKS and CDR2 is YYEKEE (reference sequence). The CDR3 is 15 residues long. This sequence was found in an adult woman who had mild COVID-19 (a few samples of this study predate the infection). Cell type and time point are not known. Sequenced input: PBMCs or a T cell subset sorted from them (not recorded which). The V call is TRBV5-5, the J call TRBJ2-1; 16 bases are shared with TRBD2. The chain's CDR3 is CASSPGLAGGRKQFF. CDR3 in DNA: TGTGCCAGCAGCCCGGGACTAGCGGGAGGGAGAAAGCAGTTCTTC.